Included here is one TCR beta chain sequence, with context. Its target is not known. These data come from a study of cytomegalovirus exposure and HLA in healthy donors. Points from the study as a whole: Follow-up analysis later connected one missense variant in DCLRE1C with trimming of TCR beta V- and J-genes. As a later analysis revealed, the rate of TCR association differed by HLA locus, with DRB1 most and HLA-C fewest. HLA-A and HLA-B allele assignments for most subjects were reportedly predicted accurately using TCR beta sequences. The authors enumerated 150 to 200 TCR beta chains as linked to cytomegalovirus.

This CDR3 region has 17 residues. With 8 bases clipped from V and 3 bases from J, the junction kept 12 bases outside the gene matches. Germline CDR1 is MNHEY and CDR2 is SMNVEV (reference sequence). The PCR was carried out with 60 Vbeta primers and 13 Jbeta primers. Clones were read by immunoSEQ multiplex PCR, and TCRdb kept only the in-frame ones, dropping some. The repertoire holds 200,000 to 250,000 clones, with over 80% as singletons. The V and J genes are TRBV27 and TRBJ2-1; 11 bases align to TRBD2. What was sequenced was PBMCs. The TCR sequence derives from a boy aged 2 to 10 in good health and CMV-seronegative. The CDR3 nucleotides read TGTGCCAGCTCAGTGGGGGTCGGGACTAGCGGCTACAATGAGCAGTTCTTC. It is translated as CASSVGVGTSGYNEQFF.